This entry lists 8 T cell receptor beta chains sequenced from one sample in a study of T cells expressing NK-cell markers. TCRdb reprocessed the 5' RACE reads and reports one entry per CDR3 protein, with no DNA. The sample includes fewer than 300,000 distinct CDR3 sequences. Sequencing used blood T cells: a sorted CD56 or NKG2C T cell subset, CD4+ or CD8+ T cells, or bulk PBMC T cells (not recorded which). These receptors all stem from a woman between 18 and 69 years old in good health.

The CDR3 protein is CASLLAGTGELFF. The chain carries TRBV6-2 or TRBV6-3 and TRBJ2-2; the TCRdb call, TRBD2, lacks DNA for checking. CDR3 length: 13 amino acids. Looked up from germline, CDR1 is MNHEY and CDR2 is SVGEGT.

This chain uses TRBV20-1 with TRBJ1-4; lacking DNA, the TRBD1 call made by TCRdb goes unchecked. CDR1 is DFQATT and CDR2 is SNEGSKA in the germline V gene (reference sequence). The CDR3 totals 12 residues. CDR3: CSAPDIDEKLFF.

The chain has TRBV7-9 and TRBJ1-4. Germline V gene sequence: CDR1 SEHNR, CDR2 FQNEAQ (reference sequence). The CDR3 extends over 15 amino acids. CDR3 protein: CASRTPGPTNEKLFF.

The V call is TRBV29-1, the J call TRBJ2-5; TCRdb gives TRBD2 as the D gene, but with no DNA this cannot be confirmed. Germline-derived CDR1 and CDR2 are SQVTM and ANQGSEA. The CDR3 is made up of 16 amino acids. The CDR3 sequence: CSALSGRWSYQETQYF.

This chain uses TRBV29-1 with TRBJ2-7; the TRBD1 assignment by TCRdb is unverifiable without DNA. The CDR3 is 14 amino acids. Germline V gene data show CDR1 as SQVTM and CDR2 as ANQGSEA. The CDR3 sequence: CSVGDRGNLYEQYF.

CDR3 sequence: CASSIQRTGGTEAFF. V gene TRBV7-2 combines with J gene TRBJ1-1; with no DNA, the TCRdb D assignment of TRBD1 cannot be verified. Germline V gene sequence: CDR1 SGHTA, CDR2 FQGNSA. This CDR3 is built from 15 residues.

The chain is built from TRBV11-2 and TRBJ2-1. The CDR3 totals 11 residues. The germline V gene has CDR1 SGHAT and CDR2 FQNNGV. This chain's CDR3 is CASGGQYEQLF.

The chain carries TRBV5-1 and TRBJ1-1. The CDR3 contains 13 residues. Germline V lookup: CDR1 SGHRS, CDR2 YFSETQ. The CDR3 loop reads CASSLDSITEAFF.